This T cell receptor beta chain appears in the sequencing data of a study of cytomegalovirus exposure and HLA in healthy donors. PCR was performed using 60 Vbeta and 13 Jbeta primers. The method was immunoSEQ multiplex PCR; TCRdb's version includes in-frame clones alone and lacks a portion of them. The repertoire includes some 120,000 clones, 77% of them detected once, and roughly 4% sits in the top ten. In germline, CDR1 is SGHDT, CDR2 YYEEEE. The CDR3 runs 14 residues. V was pared by 2 bases and J by 5 bases, with 4 bases of the junction left unmatched. The study's findings and limits: The authors assumed roughly uniform sequencing depth across donors for presence/absence analyses. In a later analysis, TCR beta V- and J-gene trimming was associated with a missense DCLRE1C variant. A classifier reportedly called cytomegalovirus status with high sensitivity and specificity.

Worth noting for this clone: Its antigen is unidentified.

The chain carries TRBV5-6 and TRBJ1-2, with 9 bases that match TRBD1. This receptor was obtained from a human donor in good health. Sequences were obtained from PBMCs. CDR3 DNA sequence: TGTGCCAGCAGCTTAACAGGGGGCGGGTATGGCTACACCTTC. Residues: CASSLTGGGYGYTF.